The 3 T cell receptor beta chains presented below share a single source sample, sequenced in a study of blood T cell repertoires in COVID-19. Libraries were prepared by immunoSEQ multiplex PCR; TCRdb keeps only in-frame clonotypes and omits some of them. Of some 160,000 clones listed, more than 75% are singletons. The sample was peripheral blood. These receptors were obtained from a woman in her 70s with COVID-19, enrolled during active disease.

The genes are TRBV10-3 and TRBJ1-5, with D perhaps matching TRBD1 (6 bases). The germline V and J ends were trimmed by 7 bases and 5 bases, with 12 bases remaining between them. This CDR3 has 13 residues. CDR1 and CDR2 from the germline V gene are ENHRY and SYGVKD. The CDR3 loop reads CAIKQGGDQPQHF. DNA of the CDR3: TGTGCCATCAAACAGGGAGGGGATCAGCCCCAGCATTTT.

The rearrangement joins TRBV4-1 to TRBJ1-6; D ambiguous. Germline-derived CDR1 and CDR2 are MGHRA and YSYEKL. The CDR3 extends over 14 amino acids. V lost 3 bases and J 9 bases, leaving 12 bases between the germline ends. The CDR3 loop is CASSQHNAVSPLHF. The CDR3 bases are TGCGCCAGCAGCCAGCATAACGCGGTTTCACCCCTCCACTTT.

J is TRBJ1-2 and V is TRBV28, with 7 bases lining up with TRBD1. The CDR3 length is 14 residues. Germline V gene lookup returns CDR1 MDHEN and CDR2 SYDVKM. The V and J ends lost 6 bases and 8 bases, in that order; junction bases with no gene match: 12. CDR3 nucleotides: TGTGCCAGCAGGGGGGGACAGACCCGGAGGGGCTACACCTTC. Protein product: CASRGGQTRRGYTF.